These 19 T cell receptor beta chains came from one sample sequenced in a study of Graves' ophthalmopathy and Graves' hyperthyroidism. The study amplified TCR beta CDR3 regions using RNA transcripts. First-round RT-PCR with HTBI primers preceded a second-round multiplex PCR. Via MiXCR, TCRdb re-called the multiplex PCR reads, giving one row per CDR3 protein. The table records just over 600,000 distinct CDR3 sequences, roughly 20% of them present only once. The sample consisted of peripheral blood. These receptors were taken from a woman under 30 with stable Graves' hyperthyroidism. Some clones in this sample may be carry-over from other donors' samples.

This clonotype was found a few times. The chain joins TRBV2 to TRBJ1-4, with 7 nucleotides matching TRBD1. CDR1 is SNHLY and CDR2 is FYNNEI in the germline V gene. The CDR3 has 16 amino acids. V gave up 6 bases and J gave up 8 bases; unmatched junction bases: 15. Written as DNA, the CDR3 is TGTGCCAGCAGACGCGAACTACAGGGGATTGGAGAAAAACTGTTTTTT. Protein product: CASRRELQGIGEKLFF.

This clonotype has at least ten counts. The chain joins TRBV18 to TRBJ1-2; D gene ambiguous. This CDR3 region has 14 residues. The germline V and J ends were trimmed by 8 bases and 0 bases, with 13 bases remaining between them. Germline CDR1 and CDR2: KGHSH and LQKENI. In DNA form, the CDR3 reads TGTGCCAGCAGTCCAACTGGAGCTAACTATGGCTACACCTTC. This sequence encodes CASSPTGANYGYTF.

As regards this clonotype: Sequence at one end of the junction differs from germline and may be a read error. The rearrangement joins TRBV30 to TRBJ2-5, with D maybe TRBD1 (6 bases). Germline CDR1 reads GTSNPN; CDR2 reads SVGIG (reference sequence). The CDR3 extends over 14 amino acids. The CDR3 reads CAWRDTKSKETRDF. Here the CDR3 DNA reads TGTGCCTGGCGGGACACTAAATCCAAAGAGACCCGGGACTTC.

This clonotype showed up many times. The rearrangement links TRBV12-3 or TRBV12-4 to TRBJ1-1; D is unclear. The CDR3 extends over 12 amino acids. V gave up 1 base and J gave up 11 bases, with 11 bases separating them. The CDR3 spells CASSLGAGAAFF. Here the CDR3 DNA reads TGTGCCAGCAGTTTAGGCGCGGGAGCGGCTTTCTTT.

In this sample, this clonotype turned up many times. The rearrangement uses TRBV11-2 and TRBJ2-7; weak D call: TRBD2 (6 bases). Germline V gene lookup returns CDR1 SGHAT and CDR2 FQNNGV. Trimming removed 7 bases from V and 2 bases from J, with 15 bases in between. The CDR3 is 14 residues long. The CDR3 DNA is TGTGCCAGCACCCCGGGCTGGGGGGCCTACGAGCAGTACTTC. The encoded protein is CASTPGWGAYEQYF.

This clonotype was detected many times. The CDR3 loop is CASSLLEGNQPQHF. For the CDR3, the DNA is TGTGCCAGCAGTTTATTGGAGGGCAATCAGCCCCAGCATTTT. The chain is built from TRBV12-3 or TRBV12-4 and TRBJ1-5, with D unresolved. This CDR3 region has 14 residues. V gave up 2 bases and J gave up 2 bases, with 7 bases separating them.

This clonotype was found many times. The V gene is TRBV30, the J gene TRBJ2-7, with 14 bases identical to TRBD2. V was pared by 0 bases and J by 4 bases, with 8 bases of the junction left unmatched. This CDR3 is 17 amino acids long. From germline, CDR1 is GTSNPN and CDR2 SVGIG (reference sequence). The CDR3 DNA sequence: TGTGCCTGGAGTGTAAAGGGACTAGCGGGAGTGGGATACGAGCAGTACTTC. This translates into CAWSVKGLAGVGYEQYF.

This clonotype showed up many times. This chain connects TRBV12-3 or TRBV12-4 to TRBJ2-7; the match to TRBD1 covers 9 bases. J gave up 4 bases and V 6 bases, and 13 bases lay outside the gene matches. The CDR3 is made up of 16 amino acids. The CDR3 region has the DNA TGTGCCAGCAGCGCGGGACAGGGAGGCTGGGGATACGAGCAGTACTTC. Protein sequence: CASSAGQGGWGYEQYF.

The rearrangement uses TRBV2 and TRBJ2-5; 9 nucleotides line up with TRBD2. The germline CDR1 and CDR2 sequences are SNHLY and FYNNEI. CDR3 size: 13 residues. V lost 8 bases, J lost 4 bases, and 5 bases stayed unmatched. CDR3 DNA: TGTGCCAGCGACTTTAGCGGGGGAGAGACCCAGTACTTC. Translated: CASDFSGGETQYF.

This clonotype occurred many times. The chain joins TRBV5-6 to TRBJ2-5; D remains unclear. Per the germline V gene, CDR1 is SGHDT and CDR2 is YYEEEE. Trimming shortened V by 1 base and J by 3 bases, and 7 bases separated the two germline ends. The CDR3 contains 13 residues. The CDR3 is CASSLIPKETQYF. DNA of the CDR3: TGTGCCAGCAGCTTGATCCCAAAAGAGACCCAGTACTTC.

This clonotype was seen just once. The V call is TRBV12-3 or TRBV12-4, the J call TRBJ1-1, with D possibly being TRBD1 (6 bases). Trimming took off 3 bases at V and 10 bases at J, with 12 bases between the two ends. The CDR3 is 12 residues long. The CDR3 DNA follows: TGTGCCAGCAGTTTCAGGGGATGGGGAGCTTTCTTT. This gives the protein CASSFRGWGAFF.

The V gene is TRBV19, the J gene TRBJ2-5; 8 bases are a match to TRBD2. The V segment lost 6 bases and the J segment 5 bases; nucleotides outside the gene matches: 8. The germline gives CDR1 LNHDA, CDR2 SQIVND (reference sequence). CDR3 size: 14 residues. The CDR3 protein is CASSALLAEETQYF. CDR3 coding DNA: TGTGCCAGTAGCGCACTACTAGCGGAGGAGACCCAGTACTTC. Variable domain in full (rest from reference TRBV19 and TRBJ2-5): DGGITQSPKYLFRKEGQNVTLSCEQNLNHDAMYWYRQDPGQGLRLIYYSQIVNDFQKGDIAEGYSVSREKKESFPLTVTSAQKNPTAFYLCASSALLAEETQYFGPGTRLLVL.

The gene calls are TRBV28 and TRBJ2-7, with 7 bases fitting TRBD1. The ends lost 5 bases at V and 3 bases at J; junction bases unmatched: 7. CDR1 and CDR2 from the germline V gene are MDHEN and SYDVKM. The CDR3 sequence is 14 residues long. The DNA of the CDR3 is TGTGCCAGCAGTCTGGACAGGAGATTCTACGAGCAGTACTTC. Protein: CASSLDRRFYEQYF.

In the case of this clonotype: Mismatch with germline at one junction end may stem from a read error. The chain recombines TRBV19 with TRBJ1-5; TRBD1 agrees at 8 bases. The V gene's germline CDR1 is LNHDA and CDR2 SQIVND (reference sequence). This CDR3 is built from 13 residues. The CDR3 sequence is CARRQGSNQPHHF. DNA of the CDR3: TGTGCCCGAAGACAGGGGAGCAATCAGCCCCATCATTTT.

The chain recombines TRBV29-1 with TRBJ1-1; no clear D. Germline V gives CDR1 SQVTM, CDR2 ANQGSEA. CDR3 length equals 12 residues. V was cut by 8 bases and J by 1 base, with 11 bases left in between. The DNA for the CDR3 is TGCAGCACCCGGACCCCGAACACTGAAGCTTTCTTT. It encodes CSTRTPNTEAFF.

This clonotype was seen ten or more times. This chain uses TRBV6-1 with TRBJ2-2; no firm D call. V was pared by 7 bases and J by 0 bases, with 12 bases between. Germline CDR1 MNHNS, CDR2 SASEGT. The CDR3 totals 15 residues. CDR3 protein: CASTALRTNTGELFF. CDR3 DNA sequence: TGTGCCAGCACCGCACTTCGAACGAACACCGGGGAGCTGTTTTTT.

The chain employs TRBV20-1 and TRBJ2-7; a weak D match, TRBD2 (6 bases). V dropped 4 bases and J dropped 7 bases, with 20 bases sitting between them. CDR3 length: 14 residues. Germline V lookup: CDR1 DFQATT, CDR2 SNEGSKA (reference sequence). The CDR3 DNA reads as TGCAGTGCTAAAACGGGGGTTGTGTCGGGGGAGCAGTACTTC. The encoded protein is CSAKTGVVSGEQYF.

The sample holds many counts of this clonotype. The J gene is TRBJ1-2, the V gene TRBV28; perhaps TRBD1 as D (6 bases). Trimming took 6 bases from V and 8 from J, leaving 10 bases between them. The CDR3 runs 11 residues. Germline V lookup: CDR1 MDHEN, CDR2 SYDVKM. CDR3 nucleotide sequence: TGTGCCAGCAGAAGGGGGGACGGCTACACCTTC. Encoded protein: CASRRGDGYTF.

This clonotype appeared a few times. The CDR3 bases are TGTGCCAGCAGCTTGTCCATGTCGGCCCTCCACTTT. Its protein is CASSLSMSALHF. This chain connects TRBV5-6 to TRBJ1-6; no definite D call. The V gene lost 1 base and the J gene lost 14 bases, with 10 bases spanning the gap. The CDR3 consists of 12 residues. Germline CDR1 SGHDT, CDR2 YYEEEE.